The TCR beta chain under discussion was sequenced for a study of CD4+ T cells in melanoma (dated by TCRdb to 2022 to 2024). Background on the whole study: The study investigated neoantigen-specific CD4+ T cells in human melanoma. The research as a whole found: Diverse differentiation states were reported to be shown by neoantigen-specific CD4+ T cells in melanoma. Neoantigen-specific CD4+ T cells were reported to be correlated with the function of CD8+ T cells, macrophages and B cells.

In the case of this clone: The specificity of this receptor is unknown. There are no base qualities to consult, and no much larger clone falls within one base.

The CDR3, cysteine through phenylalanine, is 14 amino acids long. Only the CDR3 DNA stays, 42 bases, in frame from base 1. V loses 2 bases, J loses 8 bases, and the germline ends lie 13 bases apart. Per the germline V gene, SGHRS is the CDR1 and YFSETQ is the CDR2. The library was made by the immunoSEQ multiplex PCR assay. Held by TCRdb, this immuneACCESS table contains in-frame sequences only and omits some clones. Under half of the omission traces to an unresolved V gene where checked; the cause of the rest is unknown. The sample table holds some 14,000 clones, of which 60% to 85% were seen once. The top ten clonotypes cover roughly 15% of the sample. Patients with melanoma were used as donors.

The chain couples TRBV5-1 to TRBJ1-4, with the D gene uncertain. The sample taken for sequencing was cells from a culture (not recorded whether cultured in vitro). The sequence was obtained from a human donor with melanoma. This receptor has the CDR3 CASSFGRGGEKLFF. The nucleotide sequence reads as follows: TGCGCCAGCAGCTTCGGGAGAGGTGGGGAAAAACTGTTTTTT.